These T cell receptor beta chains were read from a single sample in a study of T cells in Graves' hyperthyroidism and ophthalmopathy. MiXCR, run by TCRdb on the multiplex PCR reads, gives a single entry per CDR3 protein. The data contain a few hundred thousand distinct CDR3 sequences, 13% to 15% of them singletons. Input material: blood. The source is a woman aged 60 to 75 with Graves' ophthalmopathy. Both conserved end residues are trimmed from each CDR3. Fields, in order: V gene, CDR3 protein.

TRBV7-9 ASSLLDRGYGYT
TRBV27 ASALKTSVPYEQY
TRBV6-2/TRBV6-3 ASSSPGEQS
TRBV9 ASSSQPGRKF
TRBV20-1 SALQGEVQH
TRBV25-1 ASSGHSLKSETQY
TRBV12-3/TRBV12-4 ASSTTGTGIGNSPLH
TRBV13 ASSPRTSGYTGELF
TRBV10-3 AISEGAGMGMNTEAF
TRBV28 ASSFELAGVGETQY
TRBV24-1 ATSDGEDNEQF
TRBV2 ASSDGGRPEAF
TRBV2 ASRQGGTSPGDTQY
TRBV5-1 ASSLGGSGQETQY
TRBV20-1 SARPGTNRLAGDYNEQF
TRBV7-9 ASSFNSGDPYSNQPQH
TRBV7-9 ASSLADRGPYEQY
TRBV7-2 AITPRGTSPGELF
TRBV6-1 ASNPTGTGEQY
TRBV27 ASTFRMGLAGAEQF
TRBV30 AWTRGFNQPQH
TRBV11-2 ASSLVLVAINEQY
TRBV6-1 ASSGMGLAGANEQF
TRBV6-2/TRBV6-3 ASQVSNQPQH
TRBV28 ASSFSGGPYEQY
TRBV27 ASLTPGLAGGRGGELF
TRBV4-2 ASSQVPRGGTYEQY
TRBV5-6 ASSSQGYQPQH
TRBV20-1 SAGDSTGANVLT
TRBV5-1 ASSLVLAGANEQF
TRBV19 ASRNGRVNEQF
TRBV20-1 SGTRRKGLINEQF